This TCR beta chain emerged from a study of cytomegalovirus exposure and HLA in healthy donors. Per the germline V gene, CDR1 is MDHEN and CDR2 is SYDVKM. The CDR3 length is 14 residues. V trimming: 5 bases; J trimming: 3 bases; junction bases outside the gene matches: 6. Whole-study results and caveats: The authors confirmed in vitro that a few CMV-associated chains were specific for CMV antigens. Generally TCR sequences proved uncommon, though certain public TCRs appeared in numerous donors.

This clone was seen once. The antigen remains unidentified. This table comes from immunoSEQ multiplex PCR, and its TCRdb copy is limited to in-frame clones, with some not included. The sample consists of 150,000 to 250,000 clones, 65% to 90% of them appearing once. The donors were members of the roughly 130-subject validation cohort (separate from the approximately 730-subject first cohort). The sample was PBMCs. The receptor comes from a woman under 40 in good health and CMV-seropositive. The chain has TRBV28 and TRBJ2-7; 8 nucleotides line up with TRBD1. DNA for the CDR3: TGTGCCAGCAGTGTGTCAGGGGGCGGCTACGAGCAGTACTTC. This encodes CASSVSGGGYEQYF.